One and the same sample provided the 7 T cell receptor beta chains below, sequenced in a study of T cell responses to AZD1222 COVID-19 vaccine. TCRdb keeps only in-frame clones here, not all; method: immunoSEQ multiplex PCR. The sample comprises 90,000 to 110,000 clones, 88% of which are singletons, and around 13% rests with the top ten. The starting material was peripheral blood, obtained on day 0 of MenACWY control vaccination. All receptors derive from an adult in good health.

The chain combines TRBV2 with TRBJ2-5, with 11 bases that match TRBD2. Per the germline V gene, CDR1 is SNHLY and CDR2 is FYNNEI. V was pared by 8 bases and J by 4 bases, with 9 bases of the junction left unmatched. The CDR3 is made up of 15 amino acids. For the CDR3, the DNA is TGTGCCAGCTCGGATAGACTAGCGGGGATAGAGACCCAGTACTTC. This codes for CASSDRLAGIETQYF.

The chain joins TRBV18 to TRBJ2-7; tentative D call: TRBD1 (8 bases). Germline V gene lookup returns CDR1 KGHSH and CDR2 LQKENI. V lost 6 bases to trimming and J lost 4 bases, with 19 bases between them. The CDR3 totals 15 residues. The DNA of the CDR3 is TGTGCCAGCTCGCCTGCCGGACAGGGAGGGTACGAGCAGTACTTC. Translating gives CASSPAGQGGYEQYF.

The chain joins TRBV18 to TRBJ1-2; TRBD1 might be the D (6 bases). V lost 6 bases and J lost 3, with 14 bases in between. Germline CDR1 is KGHSH and CDR2 is LQKENI. The CDR3 has 14 residues. The CDR3 sequence is CASSPYRDDYGYTF. CDR3 sequence (DNA): TGTGCCAGCTCGCCGTACAGGGATGACTATGGCTACACCTTC.

V gene TRBV5-8 combines with J gene TRBJ1-5; TRBD1 aligns across 8 bases. Germline V CDR1 and CDR2: SGHTS, YDEGEE. The CDR3 has 15 amino acids. V shed 0 bases, J shed 7 bases, and the junction held 6 bases outside the gene matches. The CDR3 region has the DNA TGTGCCAGCAGCTTGGGTACAGGGGGATGGCAGCCCCAGCATTTT. Encoded protein: CASSLGTGGWQPQHF.

The V gene is TRBV7-2, the J gene TRBJ1-1, with a weak D call TRBD1 (5 bases). CDR1 and CDR2 from the germline V gene are SGHTA and FQGNSA. This CDR3 has 15 residues. V was trimmed by 5 bases and J by 0 bases, leaving 13 bases between them. Here the CDR3 reads CASSVRRGLNTEAFF. The CDR3 coding sequence is TGTGCCAGCAGCGTCCGTAGGGGACTGAACACTGAAGCTTTCTTT.

The chain's CDR3 is CSVRLAGVVRGPYEQYF. CDR3 nucleotides: TGCAGCGTTCGACTAGCGGGAGTAGTGAGGGGGCCCTACGAGCAGTACTTC. The J gene is TRBJ2-7, the V gene TRBV29-1, with 12 positions matching TRBD2. V was clipped by 5 bases and J by 2 bases; unmatched bases: 13. The CDR3 has 17 residues. Per germline, CDR1 SQVTM and CDR2 ANQGSEA.

This chain links TRBV5-4 with TRBJ1-4, with TRBD1 matching 7 bases. Germline lookup yields CDR1 SGHNT and CDR2 YYREEE (reference sequence). The CDR3 covers 16 residues. J gave up 5 bases and V 3 bases, and 10 bases lay outside the gene matches. The CDR3: CASSWDPQGGNEKLFF. Here the CDR3 DNA reads TGTGCCAGCAGCTGGGACCCTCAGGGGGGGAATGAAAAACTGTTTTTT.